Following are 20 T cell receptor beta chains from one sample sequenced in a study of T cells in Graves' hyperthyroidism and ophthalmopathy. Amplified TCR beta CDR3 regions derived from RNA transcripts. The HTBI primer set drove a first-round RT-PCR of the TCR CDR3. TCRdb re-derived calls from the multiplex PCR reads in MiXCR, one entry per CDR3 protein. The repertoire consists of nearly 600,000 distinct CDR3 sequences, with about 15% occurring once and the leading ten covering around 5.4%. Sequenced: blood. These receptors were collected from a woman in her thirties with Graves' hyperthyroidism that later progressed to Graves' ophthalmopathy.

This clonotype was recorded many times. The CDR3 DNA reads TGTGCCAGCAGCTCGTACCTAGCGGGCCGAAGGGGGTACGAGCAGTACTTC. This sequence encodes CASSSYLAGRRGYEQYF. V usage is TRBV7-2 and J usage is TRBJ2-7; 8 bases fit TRBD2. The CDR3 consists of 17 residues. Losses at the gene ends were 4 bases for V and 4 bases for J; bases not matched to a gene: 15. Germline assignment: CDR1 SGHTA and CDR2 FQGNSA.

This clonotype was observed many times. This chain links TRBV11-3 with TRBJ1-5; D uncertain. The CDR3 is 16 residues long. In germline, CDR1 is SGHNT, CDR2 YENEEA. V was trimmed by 0 bases and J by 3 bases, leaving 12 bases between them. This chain's CDR3 is CASSLDRDRANQPQHF. The CDR3 DNA sequence: TGTGCCAGCAGCTTAGATCGCGATAGGGCCAATCAGCCCCAGCATTTT.

This clonotype showed up just a few times. The chain is built from TRBV5-4 and TRBJ1-1; TRBD1 agrees at 9 bases. The CDR3 runs to 13 residues. V lost 2 bases, J lost 7 bases, and 3 bases stayed unmatched. Germline-derived CDR1 and CDR2 are SGHNT and YYREEE (reference sequence). CDR3: CASSFTGGLEAFF. The CDR3 DNA reads as TGTGCCAGCAGCTTCACAGGGGGCCTTGAAGCTTTCTTT.

This clonotype was seen at least ten times. The J gene is TRBJ1-5, the V gene TRBV12-3 or TRBV12-4; tentative D call: TRBD1 (5 bases). V lost 3 bases, J lost 2 bases, and 8 bases lay in between. CDR3 length: 14 residues. The CDR3 DNA is TGTGCCAGCAGTTTTTCAGGGCGCAATCAGCCCCAGCATTTT. Translated, it gives CASSFSGRNQPQHF.

A word on this clonotype: The junction shows a germline mismatch at one end, possibly a read error. The CDR3 reads CSVEDRGGGGLFF. Written as DNA, the CDR3 is TGCAGCGTTGAAGATCGGGGGGGGGGGGGGCTGTTTTTT. The chain employs TRBV29-1 and TRBJ2-2, with TRBD2 matching 8 bases. In germline, CDR1 is SQVTM, CDR2 ANQGSEA. The CDR3 loop spans 13 amino acids.

There are many counts of this clonotype. The chain couples TRBV29-1 to TRBJ2-1; TRBD1 matches 7 bases. This CDR3 comprises 12 residues. Germline V gene lookup returns CDR1 SQVTM and CDR2 ANQGSEA. The V and J ends lost 7 bases and 5 bases, in that order; junction bases with no gene match: 5. CDR3 bases: TGCAGCGCATATCAGGGGGACAATGAGCAGTTCTTC. Its protein is CSAYQGDNEQFF.

This clonotype appeared many times. The chain links TRBV11-3 to TRBJ2-1; 10 positions match TRBD2. Germline V gene sequence: CDR1 SGHNT, CDR2 YENEEA. V lost 2 bases to trimming and J lost 4 bases; unmatched junction nucleotides: 5. This CDR3 has 16 residues. CDR3 nucleotide sequence: TGTGCCAGCAGCTTACGTACTAGCGGGGAGTACAATGAGCAGTTCTTC. It encodes CASSLRTSGEYNEQFF.

This sequence joins TRBV5-1 and TRBJ2-7; TRBD1 aligns across 7 bases. V trimming: 4 bases; J trimming: 3 bases; junction bases outside the gene matches: 10. Germline lookup yields CDR1 SGHRS and CDR2 YFSETQ. The CDR3 runs to 15 residues. The CDR3 reads CASSTGQEGVYEQYF. The CDR3 region has the DNA TGCGCCAGCAGCACCGGACAGGAAGGGGTCTACGAGCAGTACTTC.

This clonotype was recorded many times. Sequence at one end of the junction differs from germline and may be a read error. V gene TRBV11-3 combines with J gene TRBJ2-3; either TRBD1 or TRBD2 may fit D (5 bases each). The CDR3 length is 13 residues. Germline V gives CDR1 SGHNT, CDR2 YENEEA. CDR3 nucleotide sequence: TGTGCCAGCAGTGGGGGAACCACAGGTACGCAGTATTTT. The encoded protein is CASSGGTTGTQYF.

This chain joins TRBV10-2 and TRBJ2-7; 13 bases align to TRBD2. The CDR3 is 16 amino acids. V was pared by 4 bases and J by 2 bases, with 5 bases of the junction left unmatched. Germline-derived CDR1 and CDR2 are WSHSY and SAAADI. The CDR3 sequence: CASSGGTSGNTYEQYF. CDR3 in DNA: TGCGCCAGCAGTGGGGGGACTAGCGGGAACACCTACGAGCAGTACTTC.

Many counts were recorded for this clonotype. This sequence joins TRBV28 and TRBJ2-1; D gene uncertain. Looked up from germline, CDR1 is MDHEN and CDR2 is SYDVKM. This CDR3 comprises 15 residues. Trimming shortened V by 3 bases and J by 3 bases, and 12 bases separated the two germline ends. CDR3 region: CASSLPLSSYNEQFF. The CDR3 nucleotides are TGTGCCAGCAGTTTGCCCCTAAGCAGCTACAATGAGCAGTTCTTC.

This clonotype came up many times. J is TRBJ1-2 and V is TRBV19; 8 nucleotides line up with TRBD1. From germline, CDR1 is LNHDA and CDR2 SQIVND (reference sequence). The V segment lost 5 bases and the J segment 1 base; nucleotides outside the gene matches: 9. This CDR3 region has 16 residues. The CDR3 protein is CASSATGQGSNYGYTF. For the CDR3, the DNA is TGTGCCAGTAGTGCAACAGGACAGGGTAGTAACTATGGCTACACCTTC.

This clonotype was counted at least ten times. The rearrangement joins TRBV6-1 to TRBJ2-1, with D possibly TRBD2 on 6 matching bases. Germline V CDR1 and CDR2: MNHNS, SASEGT. The V gene lost 11 bases and the J gene lost 7 bases, with 18 bases spanning the gap. This CDR3 spans 13 amino acids. CDR3 bases: TGTGCCGCCCGATGGAGGGGTGGGAATGAGCAGTTCTTC. Translating it yields CAARWRGGNEQFF.

This clonotype was detected many times. The V call is TRBV6-1, the J call TRBJ2-7, with TRBD1 as a possible D gene (6 bases). CDR3 length: 14 amino acids. Trimming removed 6 bases from V and 0 bases from J, with 12 bases in between. CDR1 is MNHNS, CDR2 SASEGT, per germline. The DNA of the CDR3 is TGTGCCAGCAGCTCCGGGACATTCTCCTACGAGCAGTACTTC. This sequence encodes CASSSGTFSYEQYF.

This clonotype was seen ten or more times. The chain uses TRBV6-1 and TRBJ1-1, with D maybe TRBD1 (5 bases). The V gene's germline CDR1 is MNHNS and CDR2 SASEGT. Trimming pared 6 bases from V and 1 base from J, leaving 15 bases between. The CDR3 is 15 residues long. DNA for the CDR3: TGTGCCAGCAGCGTTACAGGACTCCCGAACACTGAAGCTTTCTTT. This sequence encodes CASSVTGLPNTEAFF.

This clonotype was counted many times. This chain uses TRBV20-1 with TRBJ1-1; no clear D gene. Trimming shortened V by 1 base and J by 4 bases, and 7 bases separated the two germline ends. Germline loops: CDR1 DFQATT, CDR2 SNEGSKA (reference sequence). There are 12 residues in the CDR3. The CDR3 coding sequence is TGCAGTGCTAGAGGCTCCCCCACTGAAGCTTTCTTT. Translated: CSARGSPTEAFF.

This clonotype was observed many times. V gene TRBV13 combines with J gene TRBJ2-7; perhaps TRBD1 as D (6 bases). Trimming cost V 0 bases and J 6 bases, with 12 bases left between them. The CDR3 spans 14 residues. Germline values: CDR1 PRHDT, CDR2 FYEKMQ (reference sequence). Written as DNA, the CDR3 is TGTGCCAGCAGCTTAGGAACAGGGATTCCCGAGCAGTACTTC. It is translated as CASSLGTGIPEQYF.

This clonotype has ten or more counts. The chain joins TRBV28 to TRBJ2-7, with 8 nucleotides matching TRBD1. The CDR3 contains 14 residues. Losses at the gene ends were 7 bases for V and 5 bases for J; bases not matched to a gene: 10. The germline gives CDR1 MDHEN, CDR2 SYDVKM. The CDR3 is CASTSDRAGHEQYF. The CDR3 nucleotides are TGTGCCAGCACTTCGGACAGGGCGGGTCACGAGCAGTACTTC.

In its sample, this clonotype was seen many times. This chain joins TRBV5-1 and TRBJ2-5; possibly TRBD1 for D (5 bases). Per germline, CDR1 SGHRS and CDR2 YFSETQ. The CDR3 loop spans 14 amino acids. The V and J ends lost 6 bases and 0 bases respectively, with 12 bases between them. The CDR3 is CASKPGLNQETQYF. The CDR3 DNA reads TGCGCCAGCAAGCCAGGGTTGAACCAAGAGACCCAGTACTTC.

The V gene is TRBV28, the J gene TRBJ1-6, with 9 bases fitting TRBD1. Per germline, CDR1 MDHEN and CDR2 SYDVKM. The CDR3 sequence is 13 residues long. Germline trimming cut 4 bases from V and 10 bases from J; bases unmatched to any gene: 2. CDR3 nucleotides: TGTGCCAGCAGTTCGACAGGGGGGTCACCCCTCCACTTT. Its translation is CASSSTGGSPLHF.